What follows are 10 T cell receptor beta chains derived from one specimen sequenced in a study of vaccination and CD4 T cells after COVID-19. As to treatment: approximately nine-day PBMC culture with coronavirus spike peptide pools or control peptides (ViraFEST assay). From the unexposed donor, CD4+ T cells were collected ahead of the COVID-19 pandemic (2011-2018). The Oncomine TCR Beta short-read assay was applied to DNA of cultured CD4+ T cells. Cultured CD4+ T cells yielded the extracted genomic DNA. MiXCR, applied by TCRdb to the PCR reads, yields one record per CDR3 protein. In the table there are 10,000 or so distinct CDR3 sequences, 30% of which are singletons. Which antigens these TCRs recognize remains unknown. Sequenced input: CD4+ T cells from blood, cultured in vitro. All receptors come from a human donor in good health.

CDR3 sequence: CASSRLFGSYNEQFF. The CDR3 nucleotides are TGTGCCAGCAGCAGACTGTTTGGCTCCTACAATGAGCAGTTCTTC. The chain recombines TRBV21-1 with TRBJ2-1. TRBV21-1 is recorded as a pseudogene. The CDR3 spans 15 residues.

For this clonotype: A read error may account for a junction end that differs from germline. The genes are TRBV7-2 and TRBJ2-1, with 10 positions matching TRBD1. Germline V gene lookup returns CDR1 SGHTA and CDR2 FQGNSA. The CDR3 is made up of 16 amino acids. The CDR3 DNA reads as TGTGCCAGCAGCTTAACTCCGGGACAGGGGTTCCATGAGCGGTTCTTC. Translating gives CASSLTPGQGFHERFF. The variable domain in full, completed from reference TRBV7-2 and TRBJ2-1, reads GAGVSQSPSNKVTEKGKDVELRCDPISGHTALYWYRQSLGQGLEFLIYFQGNSAPDKSGLPSDRFSAERTGGSVSTLTIQRTQQEDSAVYLCASSLTPGQGFHERFFGPGTRLTVL.

In its sample, this clonotype ranks as medium-sized (0.01 to 0.1%). The genes are TRBV24-1 and TRBJ1-1; D not resolved. The V gene lost 2 bases and the J gene lost 5 bases, with 11 bases spanning the gap. Germline CDR1 is KGHDR and CDR2 is SFDVKD. The CDR3 runs to 14 residues. CDR3 coding DNA: TGTGCCACCAGTGATTCAGGAGGGTCTACTGAAGCTTTCTTT. As protein: CATSDSGGSTEAFF.

This CDR3 is CASSSAGRRQGIYIQYF. CDR3 nucleotide sequence: TGTGCCAGTAGTAGTGCCGGACGGAGGCAGGGGATTTACATTCAGTACTTC. V is TRBV19 and J is TRBJ2-4; possibly TRBD1 for D (6 bases). The germline V and J ends were trimmed by 4 bases and 8 bases, with 24 bases remaining between them. The CDR3 extends over 17 amino acids. Germline-derived CDR1 and CDR2 are LNHDA and SQIVND (reference sequence). Using reference TRBV19 and TRBJ2-4 for the parts outside the CDR3, the full variable domain is DGGITQSPKYLFRKEGQNVTLSCEQNLNHDAMYWYRQDPGQGLRLIYYSQIVNDFQKGDIAEGYSVSREKKESFPLTVTSAQKNPTAFYLCASSSAGRRQGIYIQYFGAGTRLSVL.

There are a few counts of this clonotype. This rearrangement joins TRBV21-1 to TRBJ1-1; the table calls TRBD1, which could not be checked here. TRBV21-1 is described as a pseudogene. This CDR3 region has 16 residues. CDR3: CASSKGQGESRTEAFF. The CDR3 DNA follows: TGTGCCAGCAGCAAAGGACAGGGGGAGTCGAGGACTGAAGCTTTCTTT.

The chain's CDR3 is CASSSVTATNEKLFF. The DNA for the CDR3 is TGTGCCAGCAGTTCCGTGACAGCAACTAATGAAAAACTGTTTTTT. The chain joins TRBV27 to TRBJ1-4; tentatively, D is TRBD1 (5 bases). Germline V gene lookup returns CDR1 MNHEY and CDR2 SMNVEV (reference sequence). Trimming removed 4 bases from V and 0 bases from J, with 9 bases in between. The CDR3 spans 15 residues.

The rearrangement joins TRBV6-1 to TRBJ2-1, with TRBD1 as a possible D gene (6 bases). This CDR3 comprises 16 residues. The V gene's germline CDR1 is MNHNS and CDR2 SASEGT. The germline V and J ends were trimmed by 6 bases and 6 bases, with 21 bases remaining between them. In DNA form, the CDR3 reads TGTGCCAGCAGCACCTCAACAGGGATCATCGGCAATGAGCAGTTCTTC. Translated, it gives CASSTSTGIIGNEQFF.

The rearrangement uses TRBV6-1 and TRBJ2-1; perhaps TRBD1 as D (7 bases). In germline, CDR1 is MNHNS, CDR2 SASEGT. Trimming removed 6 bases from V and 2 bases from J, with 14 bases in between. This CDR3 has 15 amino acids. The CDR3 here is CASRDRSGAYNEQFF. CDR3 coding DNA: TGTGCCAGCAGGGACAGGTCGGGAGCCTACAATGAGCAGTTCTTC.

Only one count was recorded for this clonotype. The chain uses TRBV6-4 and TRBJ2-3, with D hard to call. The CDR3 consists of 12 residues. V was trimmed by 10 bases and J by 4 bases, leaving 12 bases between them. Germline loops: CDR1 MRHNA, CDR2 SNTAGT. The CDR3 is CANPHEPDTQYF. CDR3 nucleotides: TGTGCCAACCCCCATGAACCAGATACGCAGTATTTT.

The CDR3 here is CASKRGQGNTIYF. In nucleotides, the CDR3 is TGTGCCAGTAAAAGGGGCCAAGGAAACACCATATATTTT. The chain links TRBV19 to TRBJ1-3; the D gene is possibly TRBD1 (5 bases). Trimming shortened V by 7 bases and J by 4 bases, and 11 bases separated the two germline ends. The CDR3 consists of 13 residues. CDR1 and CDR2 from the germline V gene are LNHDA and SQIVND (reference sequence).